This entry features one T cell receptor beta chain sequence. These data originate in a study of blood T cell repertoires in COVID-19. The wider study: In each case, the material was cDNA or gDNA derived from T cells, B-cell-depleted T cells, or PBMCs.

Authors' analysis steps: Scientists estimated how many nucleated cells there were by amplifying reference gene primers. Using immunoSEQ multiplex PCR, the repertoire was profiled, and TCRdb retains in-frame clones only, with some absent. The DNA gave D and trimming, while V, J and clone size come from that table. This repertoire shows about 180,000 clones, 85% to 95% found once; its top ten account for approximately 0.56%. With 4 bases clipped from V and 8 bases from J, the junction kept 6 bases outside the gene matches. Germline assignment: CDR1 LGHDT and CDR2 YNNKEL (reference sequence). This CDR3 region has 14 residues.

The V and J genes are TRBV3-1 (or the pseudogene TRBV3-2) and TRBJ2-4, with TRBD1 matching over 9 bases. Sequences were obtained from peripheral blood. The clonotype comes from a man in his fifties with acute or convalescent COVID-19. The CDR3 sequence is CASSPTWDRDIQYF. CDR3 in DNA: TGTGCCAGCAGCCCGACTTGGGACAGGGACATTCAGTACTTC.